This TCR beta chain is drawn from a study of beta chain features in type 1 diabetes. One heparinised draw, averaging around 120 mL, was taken per donor. Germline CDR1 is MNHNY and CDR2 is SVGAGI (reference sequence). This CDR3 comprises 14 residues. Trimming left V 2 bases short and J 0 bases short, with 7 bases between. This clone ranks as medium-sized (0.01 to 0.1%). Its antigen is currently unknown. General study findings and limits: In the patient group, naive, central memory and Treg TCRB repertoires seemed more alike than in the healthy donor group.

Reverse transcribing all isolated RNA meant expressed TCRB transcripts were sequenced. Profiling relied on immunoSEQ multiplex PCR, and the TCRdb table lists in-frame clones only, not all of them. The sample yields roughly 41,000 clones, approximately 49% seen once. The chain is built from TRBV6-6 and TRBJ2-5; the D gene is possibly TRBD2 (6 bases). Sequencing used central memory CD4+ T cells from blood. This TCR was recovered from a woman aged 18-35 years in good health. The CDR3: CASSYGGYQETQYF. CDR3 nucleotide sequence: TGTGCCAGCAGTTACGGGGGGTACCAAGAGACCCAGTACTTC.